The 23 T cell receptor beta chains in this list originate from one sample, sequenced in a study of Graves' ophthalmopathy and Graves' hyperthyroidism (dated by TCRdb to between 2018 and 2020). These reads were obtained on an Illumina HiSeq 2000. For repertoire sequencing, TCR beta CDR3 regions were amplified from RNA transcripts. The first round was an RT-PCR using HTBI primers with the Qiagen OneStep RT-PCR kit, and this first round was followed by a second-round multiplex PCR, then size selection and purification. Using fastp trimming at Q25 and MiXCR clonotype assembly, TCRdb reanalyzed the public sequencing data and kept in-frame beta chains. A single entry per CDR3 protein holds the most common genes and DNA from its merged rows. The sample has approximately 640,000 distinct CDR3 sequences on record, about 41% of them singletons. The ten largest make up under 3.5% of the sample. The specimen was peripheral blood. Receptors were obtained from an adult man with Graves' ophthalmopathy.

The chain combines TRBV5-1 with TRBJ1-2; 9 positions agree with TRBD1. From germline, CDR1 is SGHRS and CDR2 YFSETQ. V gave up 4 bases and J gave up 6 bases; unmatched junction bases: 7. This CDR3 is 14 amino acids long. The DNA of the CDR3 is TGCGCCAGCAGCAAAGGACAGGGGCAGCATGGCTACACCTTC. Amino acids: CASSKGQGQHGYTF. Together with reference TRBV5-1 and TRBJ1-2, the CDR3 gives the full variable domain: KAGVTQTPRYLIKTRGQQVTLSCSPISGHRSVSWYQQTPGQGLQFLFEYFSETQRNKGNFPGRFSGRQFSNSRSEMNVSTLELGDSALYLCASSKGQGQHGYTFGSGTRLTVV.

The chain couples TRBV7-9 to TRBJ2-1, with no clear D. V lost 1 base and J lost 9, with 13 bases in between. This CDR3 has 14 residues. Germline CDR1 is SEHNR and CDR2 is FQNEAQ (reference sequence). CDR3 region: CASSLVRITAEQFF. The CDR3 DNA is TGTGCCAGCAGCTTAGTGCGAATTACCGCTGAGCAGTTCTTC. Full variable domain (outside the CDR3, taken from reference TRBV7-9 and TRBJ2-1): DTGVSQNPRHKITKRGQNVTFRCDPISEHNRLYWYRQTLGQGPEFLTYFQNEAQLEKSRLLSDRFSAERPKGSFSTLEIQRTEQGDSAMYLCASSLVRITAEQFFGPGTRLTVL.

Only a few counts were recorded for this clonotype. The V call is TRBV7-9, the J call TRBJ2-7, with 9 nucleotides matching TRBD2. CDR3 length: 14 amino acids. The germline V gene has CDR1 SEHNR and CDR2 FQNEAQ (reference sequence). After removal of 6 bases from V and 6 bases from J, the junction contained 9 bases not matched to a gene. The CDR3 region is CASRQKTSGFEQYF. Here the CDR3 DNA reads TGTGCCAGCAGGCAAAAGACTAGCGGTTTCGAGCAGTACTTC.

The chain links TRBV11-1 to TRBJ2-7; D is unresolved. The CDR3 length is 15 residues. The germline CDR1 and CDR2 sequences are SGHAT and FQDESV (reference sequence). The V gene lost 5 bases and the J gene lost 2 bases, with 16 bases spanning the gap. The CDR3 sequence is CASSVDGQVPYEQYF. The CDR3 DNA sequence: TGTGCCAGCAGCGTTGATGGGCAGGTTCCCTACGAGCAGTACTTC. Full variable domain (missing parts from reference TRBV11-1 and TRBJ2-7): EAEVAQSPRYKITEKSQAVAFWCDPISGHATLYWYRQILGQGPELLVQFQDESVVDDSQLPKDRFSAERLKGVDSTLKIQPAELGDSAMYLCASSVDGQVPYEQYFGPGTRLTVT.

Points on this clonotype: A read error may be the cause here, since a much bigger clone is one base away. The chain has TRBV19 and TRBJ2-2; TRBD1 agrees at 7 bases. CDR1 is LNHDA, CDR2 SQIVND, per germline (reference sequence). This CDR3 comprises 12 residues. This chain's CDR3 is CATRQGSGEPFF. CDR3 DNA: TGTGCCACTCGACAGGGCTCCGGGGAGCCGTTTTTT.

For the CDR3, the DNA is TGTGCCAGCAGCAGAAGCAGGGCAGATACGCAGTATTTT. Residues: CASSRSRADTQYF. This chain connects TRBV2 to TRBJ2-3, with D possibly TRBD1 on 5 matching bases. CDR1 and CDR2 (germline): SNHLY, FYNNEI. Trimming took 6 bases from V and 4 from J, leaving 11 bases between them. The CDR3 runs to 13 residues.

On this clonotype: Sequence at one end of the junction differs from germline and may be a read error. Written as DNA, the CDR3 is TGTGCCACCAGTGGACAGGGCCACGAGCAGTACTTC. This codes for CATSGQGHEQYF. The chain couples TRBV10-3 to TRBJ2-7, with TRBD1 identical over 8 bases. The CDR3 runs 12 residues. From germline, CDR1 is ENHRY and CDR2 SYGVKD.

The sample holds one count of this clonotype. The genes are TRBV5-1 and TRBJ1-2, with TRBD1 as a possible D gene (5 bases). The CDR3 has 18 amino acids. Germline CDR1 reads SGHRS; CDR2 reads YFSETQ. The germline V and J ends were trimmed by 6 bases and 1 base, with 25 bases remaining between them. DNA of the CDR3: TGCGCCAGCATCTCGACCCCCGGGACGCAGCTTCTTAACTATGGCTACACCTTC. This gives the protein CASISTPGTQLLNYGYTF. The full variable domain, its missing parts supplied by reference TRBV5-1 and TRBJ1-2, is KAGVTQTPRYLIKTRGQQVTLSCSPISGHRSVSWYQQTPGQGLQFLFEYFSETQRNKGNFPGRFSGRQFSNSRSEMNVSTLELGDSALYLCASISTPGTQLLNYGYTFGSGTRLTVV.

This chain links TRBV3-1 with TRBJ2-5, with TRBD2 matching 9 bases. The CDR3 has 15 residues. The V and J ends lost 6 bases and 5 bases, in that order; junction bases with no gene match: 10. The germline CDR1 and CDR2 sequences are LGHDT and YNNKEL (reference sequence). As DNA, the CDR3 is TGTGCCAGCAGGACTAGCGGCCTGTCGACGGAGACCCAGTACTTC. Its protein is CASRTSGLSTETQYF.

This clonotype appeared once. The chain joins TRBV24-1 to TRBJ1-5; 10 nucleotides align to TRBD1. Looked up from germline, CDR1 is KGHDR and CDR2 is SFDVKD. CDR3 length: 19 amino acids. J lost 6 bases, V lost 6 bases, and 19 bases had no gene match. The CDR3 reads CATSWRQAGTGTGVQPQHF. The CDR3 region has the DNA TGTGCCACCAGTTGGCGGCAGGCCGGCACCGGGACAGGGGTTCAGCCCCAGCATTTT.

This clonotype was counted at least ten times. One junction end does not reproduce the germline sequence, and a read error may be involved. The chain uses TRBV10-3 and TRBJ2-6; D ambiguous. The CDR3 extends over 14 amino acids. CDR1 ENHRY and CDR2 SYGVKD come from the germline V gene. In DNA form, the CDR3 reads TGTGCCAGCAGTTACTCGGCCGGGGCCAACGTCCTGACTTTC. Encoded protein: CASSYSAGANVLTF.

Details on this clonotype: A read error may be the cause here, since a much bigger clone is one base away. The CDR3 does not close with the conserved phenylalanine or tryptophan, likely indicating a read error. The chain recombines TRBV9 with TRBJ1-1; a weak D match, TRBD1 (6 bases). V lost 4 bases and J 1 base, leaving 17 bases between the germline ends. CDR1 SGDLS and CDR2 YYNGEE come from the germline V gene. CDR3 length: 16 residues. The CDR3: CASSRWGGPRNTEAFS. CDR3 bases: TGTGCCAGCAGCCGATGGGGGGGCCCGAGGAACACTGAAGCTTTCTCT.

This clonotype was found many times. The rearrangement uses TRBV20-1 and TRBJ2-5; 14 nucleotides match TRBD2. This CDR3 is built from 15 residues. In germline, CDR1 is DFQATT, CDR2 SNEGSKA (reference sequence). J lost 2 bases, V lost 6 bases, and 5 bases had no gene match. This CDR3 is CSAGLAGDRQETQYF. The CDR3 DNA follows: TGCAGTGCGGGACTAGCGGGAGACAGACAAGAGACCCAGTACTTC.

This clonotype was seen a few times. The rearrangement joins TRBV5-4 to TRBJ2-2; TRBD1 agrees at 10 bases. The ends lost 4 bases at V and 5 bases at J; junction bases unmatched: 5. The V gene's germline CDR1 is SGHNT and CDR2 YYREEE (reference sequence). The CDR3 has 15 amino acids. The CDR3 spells CASSPTGGGTGELFF. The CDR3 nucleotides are TGTGCCAGCAGCCCGACAGGGGGCGGGACCGGGGAGCTGTTTTTT.

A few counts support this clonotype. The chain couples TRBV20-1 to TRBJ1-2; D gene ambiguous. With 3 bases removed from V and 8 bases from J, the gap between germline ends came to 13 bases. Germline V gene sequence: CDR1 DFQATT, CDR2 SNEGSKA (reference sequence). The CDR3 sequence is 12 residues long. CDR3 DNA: TGCAGTGCTAGGTACCTTAATGGGGGCTACACCTTC. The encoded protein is CSARYLNGGYTF.

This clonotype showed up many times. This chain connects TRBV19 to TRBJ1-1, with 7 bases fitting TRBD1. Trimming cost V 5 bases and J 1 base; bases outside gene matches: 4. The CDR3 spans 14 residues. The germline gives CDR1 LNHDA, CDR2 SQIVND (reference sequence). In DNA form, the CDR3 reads TGTGCCAGTAGTTCGGACAGGCGGAACACTGAAGCTTTCTTT. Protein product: CASSSDRRNTEAFF.

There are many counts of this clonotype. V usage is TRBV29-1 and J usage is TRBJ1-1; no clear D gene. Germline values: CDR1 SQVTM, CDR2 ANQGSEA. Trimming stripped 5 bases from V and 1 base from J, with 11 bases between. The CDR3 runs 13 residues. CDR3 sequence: CSVTTNENTEAFF. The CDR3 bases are TGCAGCGTTACAACAAACGAGAACACTGAAGCTTTCTTT. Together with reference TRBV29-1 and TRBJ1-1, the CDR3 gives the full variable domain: SAVISQKPSRDICQRGTSLTIQCQVDSQVTMMFWYRQQPGQSLTLIATANQGSEATYESGFVIDKFPISRPNLTFSTLTVSNMSPEDSSIYLCSVTTNENTEAFFGQGTRLTVV.

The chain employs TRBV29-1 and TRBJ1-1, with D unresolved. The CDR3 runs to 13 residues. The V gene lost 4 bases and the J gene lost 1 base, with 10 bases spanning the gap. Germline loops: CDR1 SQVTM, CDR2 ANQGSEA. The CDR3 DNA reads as TGCAGCGTTGGGGTGCGGGAGAACACTGAAGCTTTCTTT. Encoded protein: CSVGVRENTEAFF. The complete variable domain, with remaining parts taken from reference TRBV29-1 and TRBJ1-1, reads SAVISQKPSRDICQRGTSLTIQCQVDSQVTMMFWYRQQPGQSLTLIATANQGSEATYESGFVIDKFPISRPNLTFSTLTVSNMSPEDSSIYLCSVGVRENTEAFFGQGTRLTVV.

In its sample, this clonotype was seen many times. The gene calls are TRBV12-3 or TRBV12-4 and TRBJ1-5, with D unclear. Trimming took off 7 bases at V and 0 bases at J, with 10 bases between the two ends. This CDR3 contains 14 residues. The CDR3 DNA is TGTGCCAGCACCTCAGCGTATAGCAATCAGCCCCAGCATTTT. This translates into CASTSAYSNQPQHF.

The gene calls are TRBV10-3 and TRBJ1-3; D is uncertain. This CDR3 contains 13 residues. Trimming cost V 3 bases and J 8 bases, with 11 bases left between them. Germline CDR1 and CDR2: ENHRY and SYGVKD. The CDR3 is CAISDSYGYTIYF. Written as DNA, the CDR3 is TGTGCCATCAGTGACAGCTATGGCTACACCATATATTTT.

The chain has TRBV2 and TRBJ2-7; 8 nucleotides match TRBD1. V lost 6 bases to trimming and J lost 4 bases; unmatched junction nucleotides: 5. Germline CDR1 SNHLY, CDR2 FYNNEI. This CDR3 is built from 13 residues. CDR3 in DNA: TGTGCCAGCAGAGAGACAGGGGAATACGAGCAGTACTTC. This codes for CASRETGEYEQYF.

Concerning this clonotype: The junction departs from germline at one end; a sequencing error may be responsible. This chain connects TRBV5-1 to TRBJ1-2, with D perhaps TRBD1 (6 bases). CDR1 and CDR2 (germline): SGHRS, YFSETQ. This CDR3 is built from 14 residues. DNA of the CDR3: TGTGCCAGCAGCCCAACAGGGAAATTGTATGGCTACACCTTC. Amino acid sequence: CASSPTGKLYGYTF.

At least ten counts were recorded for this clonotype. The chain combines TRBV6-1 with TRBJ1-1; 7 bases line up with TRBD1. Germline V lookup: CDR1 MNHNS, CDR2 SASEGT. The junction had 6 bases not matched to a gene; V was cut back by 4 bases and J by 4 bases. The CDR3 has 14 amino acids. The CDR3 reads CASSGRQGSTEAFF. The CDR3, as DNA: TGTGCCAGCAGTGGACGACAGGGAAGCACTGAAGCTTTCTTT.